Presented here are 3 T cell receptor beta chains from one specimen sequenced in a study of CD8 T cells in ankylosing spondylitis. Whole-study findings and limits: Seemingly distinctive of ankylosing spondylitis blood was a TCR beta motif formed by eight highly homologous variants.

Antigens for these TCRs are unknown. A single record per CDR3 protein comes from TCRdb applying MiXCR to the 5' RACE reads. The table includes approximately 150,000 distinct CDR3 sequences, 15% to 20% detected once. The sequenced material came from blood, either unsorted or a sorted T cell fraction (not recorded which). These receptor sequences come from a male donor with ankylosing spondylitis.

The V gene is TRBV6-4, the J gene TRBJ1-2; D remains ambiguous. The germline V gene has CDR1 MRHNA and CDR2 SNTAGT. The CDR3 consists of 11 residues. The V end lost 4 bases, the J end lost 8 bases, and 8 bases lay between the germline ends. CDR3 region: CASSAGGGYTF. The DNA of the CDR3 is TGTGCCAGCAGTGCGGGAGGAGGCTACACCTTC.

The table lists this clonotype with many counts. CDR3 residues: CASSDWEYTEAFF. The CDR3 DNA reads as TGTGCCAGCAGTGACTGGGAATACACTGAAGCTTTCTTT. The chain links TRBV2 to TRBJ1-1; D not resolved. CDR1 and CDR2 (germline): SNHLY, FYNNEI. This CDR3 region has 13 residues. V lost 3 bases, J lost 3 bases, and 8 bases lay in between. The variable domain in full, with the rest retrieved from reference TRBV2 and TRBJ1-1, is EPEVTQTPSHQVTQMGQEVILRCVPISNHLYFYWYRQILGQKVEFLVSFYNNEISEKSEIFDDQFSVERPDGSNFTLKIRSTKLEDSAMYFCASSDWEYTEAFFGQGTRLTVV.

The J gene is TRBJ2-3, the V gene TRBV7-3; D may be TRBD1 or TRBD2 (6 bases each). V was trimmed by 4 bases and J by 0 bases, leaving 17 bases between them. Germline CDR1 reads SGHTA; CDR2 reads FQGTGA. The CDR3 totals 17 residues. CDR3 DNA sequence: TGTGCCAGCAGCTCCCGAGGGGGGTCCGCCAGCACAGATACGCAGTATTTT. Translating gives CASSSRGGSASTDTQYF.